The sequence of this TCR beta chain was determined in a study of beta chain features in type 1 diabetes. Study-wide results and caveats: The study found moderately but significantly shorter TCRB CDR3s in all four CD4+ subsets of Type 1 diabetes patients.

With 5 bases removed from V and 4 bases from J, the gap between germline ends came to 20 bases. CDR1 SEHNR and CDR2 FQNEAQ come from the germline V gene (reference sequence). This CDR3 has 16 residues. With regard to this clone: The antigen remains undetermined.

The authors reverse transcribed all of the isolated RNA, so sequencing captured expressed TCRB transcripts. Here immunoSEQ multiplex PCR was the method, and the copy in TCRdb shows in-frame clones only, minus some. The sample shows some 170,000 clones, more than 60% of them seen only once. Sample: naive CD4+ T cells from blood. V gene TRBV7-9 combines with J gene TRBJ2-5; D may match TRBD1 or TRBD2 (6 bases each). This receptor was identified in a man under 40 with type 1 diabetes. CDR3 in amino acids: CASSRTSNKGGETQYF. The CDR3 DNA follows: TGTGCCAGCAGCAGAACTAGCAACAAAGGGGGAGAGACCCAGTACTTC.